Listed here are 10 T cell receptor beta chains from one sample, sequenced in a study of shared clonotypes between healthy human individuals. Data came from immunoSEQ multiplex PCR; TCRdb stores just in-frame clones and leaves some out. In the table there are a few million clones, over 85% of which are singletons. Sequencing was done on a sample of naive CD4+ T cells sorted from blood. The subset denotes: CD45RA+ positively selected. Every receptor here comes from a young man in good health.

The DNA of the CDR3 is TGTGCCAGCAGCTTAATAGCGGGAGATTACACCGGGGAGCTGTTTTTT. It encodes CASSLIAGDYTGELFF. This chain links TRBV7-2 with TRBJ2-2; 9 nucleotides agree with TRBD2. The germline gives CDR1 SGHTA, CDR2 FQGNSA. Unmatched junction bases numbered 4, after V lost 2 bases and J lost 3 bases. This CDR3 has 16 residues.

The chain is built from TRBV10-3 and TRBJ2-2; D remains unclear. V was cut by 8 bases and J by 4 bases, with 5 bases left in between. CDR3 length equals 11 residues. Germline CDR1 reads ENHRY; CDR2 reads SYGVKD. CDR3 sequence: CAIARTGELFF. The CDR3, as DNA: TGTGCCATCGCACGCACCGGGGAGCTGTTTTTT.

This chain joins TRBV6-1 and TRBJ2-7; 8 nucleotides line up with TRBD1. Germline assignment: CDR1 MNHNS and CDR2 SASEGT. This CDR3 is built from 15 residues. The V gene end was trimmed by 3 bases and the J gene end by 1 base; junction bases not matched to a gene: 5. The CDR3 nucleotides read TGTGCCAGCAGTGAGCGGGACAGGTCATCCTACGAGCAGTACTTC. Translating gives CASSERDRSSYEQYF.

V and J are TRBV18 and TRBJ2-1; TRBD2 agrees at 9 bases. The CDR3 loop spans 17 amino acids. J gave up 0 bases and V 3 bases, and 6 bases lay outside the gene matches. Germline CDR1 is KGHSH and CDR2 is LQKENI. This CDR3 is CASSPSGSSFSYNEQFF. CDR3 coding DNA: TGTGCCAGCTCACCTAGCGGGAGTTCATTCTCCTACAATGAGCAGTTCTTC.

The chain carries TRBV4-3 and TRBJ1-2, with a possible D match to TRBD1 (5 bases). With 4 bases removed from V and 2 bases from J, the gap between germline ends came to 11 bases. CDR1 is LGHNA, CDR2 YSLEER, per germline. The CDR3 contains 14 residues. CDR3 nucleotides: TGCGCCAGCAGCCGGGGGGACGGGAACTATGGCTACACCTTC. Amino acid sequence: CASSRGDGNYGYTF.

This clone was seen more than once but under ten times. This chain uses TRBV29-1 with TRBJ1-1, with D possibly TRBD1 on 5 matching bases. Germline V CDR1 and CDR2: SQVTM, ANQGSEA. There are 12 residues in the CDR3. V lost 0 bases and J lost 10, with 12 bases in between. The CDR3 DNA sequence: TGCAGCGTTGAAGACAGGGCACTTGGAGCTTTCTTT. Residues: CSVEDRALGAFF.

The count of this clone is one. One junction end does not reproduce the germline sequence, and a read error may be involved. The chain couples TRBV6-5 to TRBJ1-5; D might be TRBD1 (5 bases). This CDR3 is built from 15 residues. From germline, CDR1 is MNHEY and CDR2 SVGAGI. In DNA, the CDR3 is TGTGCCATCAGTTACTCGAATGGGGGGAATCAGCCCCAGCATTTT. Protein product: CAISYSNGGNQPQHF.

Comment on this clone: The sample has other DNA sequences that encode this CDR3 too. The CDR3 DNA is TGTGCCAGCAGTTCCGGGACTAGCGGACCCTACGAGCAGTACTTC. Its protein product is CASSSGTSGPYEQYF. The chain couples TRBV27 to TRBJ2-7; TRBD2 matches at 11 bases. Germline CDR1 is MNHEY and CDR2 is SMNVEV (reference sequence). The CDR3 extends over 15 amino acids. The trim removed 4 bases at V and 2 bases at J, leaving 4 bases unmatched.

V and J are TRBV10-2 and TRBJ1-2; D unclear. The germline V gene has CDR1 WSHSY and CDR2 SAAADI. This CDR3 has 13 amino acids. Trimming left V 10 bases short and J 3 bases short, with 15 bases between. For the CDR3, the DNA is TGCGCCATCGGCCCCGGAAGGGACTATGGCTACACCTTC. As protein: CAIGPGRDYGYTF.

The chain combines TRBV2 with TRBJ1-1; D might be TRBD1 (5 bases). This CDR3 contains 14 residues. V lost 4 bases, J lost 4 bases, and 13 bases lay in between. CDR1 and CDR2 from the germline V gene are SNHLY and FYNNEI. CDR3 sequence: CASSVGASSTEAFF. For the CDR3, the DNA is TGTGCCAGCAGTGTCGGGGCGAGTAGCACTGAAGCTTTCTTT.